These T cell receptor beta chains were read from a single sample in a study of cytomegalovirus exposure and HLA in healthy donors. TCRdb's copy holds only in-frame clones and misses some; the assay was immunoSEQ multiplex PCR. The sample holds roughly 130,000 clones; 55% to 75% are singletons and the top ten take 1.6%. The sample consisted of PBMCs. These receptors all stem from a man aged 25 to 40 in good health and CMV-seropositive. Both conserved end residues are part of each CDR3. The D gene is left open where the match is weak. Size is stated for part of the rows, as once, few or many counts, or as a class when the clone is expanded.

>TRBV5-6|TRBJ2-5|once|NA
CASSLRGVETQYF
TGTGCCAGCAGCTTGAGGGGCGTAGAGACCCAGTACTTC
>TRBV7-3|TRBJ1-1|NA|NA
CASSPPGNTEAFF
TGTGCCAGCAGCCCTCCGGGGAACACTGAAGCTTTCTTT
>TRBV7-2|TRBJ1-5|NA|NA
CASSLGVRTVNQPQHF
TGTGCCAGCAGCTTAGGTGTCCGGACAGTCAATCAGCCCCAGCATTTT
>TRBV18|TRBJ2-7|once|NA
CASSPPSEATYEQYF
TGTGCCAGCTCACCACCGTCAGAGGCTACCTACGAGCAGTACTTC
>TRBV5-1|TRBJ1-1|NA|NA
CASSLDRAGEAFF
TGCGCCAGCAGCTTGGACAGGGCCGGTGAAGCTTTCTTT
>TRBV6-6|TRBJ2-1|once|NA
CASSYRQGMVEQFF
TGTGCCAGCAGTTACAGGCAGGGGATGGTTGAGCAGTTCTTC
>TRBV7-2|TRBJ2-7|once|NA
CASSFVGQFYEQYF
TGTGCCAGCAGCTTCGTCGGACAGTTCTACGAGCAGTACTTC
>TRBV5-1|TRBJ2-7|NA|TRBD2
CASSPREGGGEQYF
TGCGCCAGCAGCCCGCGGGAGGGAGGGGGCGAGCAGTACTTC
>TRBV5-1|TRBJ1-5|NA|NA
CASSLDGQGNQPQHF
TGCGCCAGCAGCTTGGATGGGCAGGGGAATCAGCCCCAGCATTTT
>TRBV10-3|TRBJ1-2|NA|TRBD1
CAISSGTGTYGYTF
TGTGCCATCAGCTCCGGGACAGGGACCTATGGCTACACCTTC
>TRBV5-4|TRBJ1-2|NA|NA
CASSIRQDVLGGYTF
TGTGCCAGCAGCATTCGACAGGACGTCCTCGGCGGCTACACCTTC
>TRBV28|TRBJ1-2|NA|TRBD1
CASRRTGASYGYTF
TGTGCCAGCAGGCGGACAGGGGCAAGCTATGGCTACACCTTC
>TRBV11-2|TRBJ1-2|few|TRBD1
CASSAGTVVLNYGYTF
TGTGCCAGCAGCGCCGGGACAGTGGTTTTGAACTATGGCTACACCTTC
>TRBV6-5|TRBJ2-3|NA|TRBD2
CASSREDLTDTQYF
TGTGCCAGCTCTCGGGAGGACCTCACAGATACGCAGTATTTT
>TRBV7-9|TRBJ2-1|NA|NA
CASSLVGSAYNGQFF
TGTGCCAGCAGCTTAGTCGGGAGTGCCTACAATGGGCAGTTCTTC
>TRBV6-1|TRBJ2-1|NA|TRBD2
CASSEALAGEDNEQFF
TGTGCCAGCAGTGAAGCACTAGCGGGAGAGGACAATGAGCAGTTCTTC
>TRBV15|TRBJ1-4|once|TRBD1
CATSTGTGHEKLFF
TGTGCCACCAGTACCGGGACAGGACATGAAAAACTGTTTTTT
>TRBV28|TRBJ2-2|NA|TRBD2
CASSFPLAGVPTGELFF
TGTGCCAGCAGTTTCCCACTAGCGGGAGTCCCCACCGGGGAGCTGTTTTTT
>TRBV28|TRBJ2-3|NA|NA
CASRGARSYSTDTQYF
TGTGCCAGCAGGGGGGCGCGCTCCTATAGCACAGATACGCAGTATTTT
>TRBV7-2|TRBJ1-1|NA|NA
CASSSQVSTEAFF
TGTGCCAGCAGCTCCCAGGTGAGCACTGAAGCTTTCTTT
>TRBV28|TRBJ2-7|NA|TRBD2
CASSPRGLAESSYEQYF
TGTGCCAGCAGTCCCCGCGGACTAGCGGAGAGCTCCTACGAGCAGTACTTC
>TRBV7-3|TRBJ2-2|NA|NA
CASSLLPGLAGELFF
TGTGCCAGCAGCTTATTGCCAGGGCTCGCCGGGGAGCTGTTTTTT
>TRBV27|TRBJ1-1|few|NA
CASSITYSGVTEAFF
TGTGCCAGCAGTATCACTTACTCAGGGGTTACTGAAGCTTTCTTT
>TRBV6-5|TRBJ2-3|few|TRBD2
CASRLLAEGTDTQYF
TGTGCCAGCAGGCTACTAGCGGAGGGCACAGATACGCAGTATTTT
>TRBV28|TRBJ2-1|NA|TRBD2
CASSPWTSGSGSYNEQFF
TGTGCCAGCAGTCCGTGGACTAGCGGGAGTGGGTCCTACAATGAGCAGTTCTTC
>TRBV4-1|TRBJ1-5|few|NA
CASSPGHSNQPQHF
TGCGCCAGCAGCCCGGGACATAGTAATCAGCCCCAGCATTTT
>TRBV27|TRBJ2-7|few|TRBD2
CASSPMTSGGTYYEQYF
TGTGCCAGCAGTCCGATGACTAGCGGGGGAACCTACTACGAGCAGTACTTC
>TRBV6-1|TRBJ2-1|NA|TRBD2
CASSGTSGRSYEQFF
TGTGCCAGCAGTGGGACTAGCGGGAGGTCTTATGAGCAGTTCTTC
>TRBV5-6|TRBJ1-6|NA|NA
CASSDGSSPLHF
TGTGCCAGCAGCGACGGGAGTTCACCCCTCCACTTT
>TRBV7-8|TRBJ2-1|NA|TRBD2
CASSSLAGVTNEQFF
TGTGCCAGCAGCTCCCTAGCGGGAGTGACGAATGAGCAGTTCTTC
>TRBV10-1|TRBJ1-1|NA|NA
CATLPRGASTEAFF
TGCGCCACACTACCCCGGGGGGCTTCCACTGAAGCTTTCTTT
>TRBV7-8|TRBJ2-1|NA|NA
CASSLGVVSWGEFF
TGTGCCAGCAGCTTAGGCGTCGTCTCTTGGGGGGAGTTCTTC
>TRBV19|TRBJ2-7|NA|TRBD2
CASSSQRESVEQYF
TGTGCCAGTAGTTCCCAGCGGGAGTCGGTCGAGCAGTACTTC
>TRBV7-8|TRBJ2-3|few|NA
CASSQVRVDTQYF
TGTGCCAGCAGCCAAGTGAGGGTAGATACGCAGTATTTT
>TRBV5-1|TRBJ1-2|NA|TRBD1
CASSLEQGGYGYTF
TGCGCCAGCAGCCTAGAACAGGGGGGCTATGGCTACACCTTC
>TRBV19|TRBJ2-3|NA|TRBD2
CASGAGEGIKQYF
TGTGCCAGTGGAGCGGGAGAGGGGATTAAGCAGTATTTT
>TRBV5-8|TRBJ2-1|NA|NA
CASSLDYDIYNEQFF
TGTGCCAGCAGCTTGGACTACGATATCTACAATGAGCAGTTCTTC
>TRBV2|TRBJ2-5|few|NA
CASYTSPDREGEETQYF
TGTGCCAGCTACACGTCCCCGGACAGGGAGGGAGAAGAGACCCAGTACTTC
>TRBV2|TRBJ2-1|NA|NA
CASSGEDGSYNEQFF
TGTGCCAGCAGTGGGGAGGATGGATCCTACAATGAGCAGTTCTTC